This T cell receptor (beta chain) was recovered during a study of blood T cell repertoires in COVID-19. V lost 7 bases, J lost 3 bases, and 2 bases stayed unmatched. CDR3 length: 14 amino acids. Per germline, CDR1 MNHEY and CDR2 SVGAGI. Sequencing was performed with immunoSEQ multiplex PCR; in TCRdb, only in-frame clones are kept and a portion is missing. The sample includes under 250,000 clones, 80% to 90% seen only once; the top ten take about 3.1%. The sequence was collected from a woman aged 40 to 49 who had been exposed to COVID-19. The V gene is TRBV6-5, the J gene TRBJ2-2, with TRBD2 matching over 10 bases. Sequences were obtained from PBMCs or T cells enriched from blood (not recorded which). CDR3 nucleotide sequence: TGTGCCAGCACCAGCGGGAGGGACACCGGGGAGCTGTTTTTT. This gives the protein CASTSGRDTGELFF.